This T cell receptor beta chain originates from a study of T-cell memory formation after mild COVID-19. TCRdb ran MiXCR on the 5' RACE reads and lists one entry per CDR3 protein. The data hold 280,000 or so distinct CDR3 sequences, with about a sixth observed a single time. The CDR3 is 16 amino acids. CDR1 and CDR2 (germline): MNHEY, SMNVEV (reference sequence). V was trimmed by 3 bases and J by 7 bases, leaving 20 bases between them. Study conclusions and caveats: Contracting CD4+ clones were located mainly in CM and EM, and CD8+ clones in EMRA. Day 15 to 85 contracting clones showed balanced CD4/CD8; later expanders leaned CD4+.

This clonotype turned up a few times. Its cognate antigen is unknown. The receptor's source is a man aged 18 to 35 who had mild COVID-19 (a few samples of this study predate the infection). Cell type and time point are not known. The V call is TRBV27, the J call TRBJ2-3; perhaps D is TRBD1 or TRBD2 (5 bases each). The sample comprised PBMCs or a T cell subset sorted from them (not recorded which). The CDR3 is CASSLDGTWGPYTQYF. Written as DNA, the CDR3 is TGTGCCAGCAGTTTGGATGGGACCTGGGGTCCATATACGCAGTATTTT.